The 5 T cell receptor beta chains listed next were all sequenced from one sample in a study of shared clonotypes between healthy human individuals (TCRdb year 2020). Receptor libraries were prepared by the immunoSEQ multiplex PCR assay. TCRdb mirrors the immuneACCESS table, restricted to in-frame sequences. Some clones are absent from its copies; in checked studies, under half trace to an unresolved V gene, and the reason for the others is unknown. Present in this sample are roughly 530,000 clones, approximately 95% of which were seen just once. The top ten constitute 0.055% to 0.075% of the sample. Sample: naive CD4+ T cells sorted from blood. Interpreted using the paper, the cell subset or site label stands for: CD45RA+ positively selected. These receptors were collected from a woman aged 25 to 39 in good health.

The CDR3 protein is CASSSQTGEGYTF. The CDR3 nucleotides read TGTGCCAGCAGTTCCCAGACAGGGGAAGGCTACACCTTC. This sequence joins TRBV28 and TRBJ1-2; TRBD1 matches at 8 bases. The V gene end was trimmed by 4 bases and the J gene end by 8 bases; junction bases not matched to a gene: 6. This CDR3 contains 13 residues. Germline V lookup: CDR1 MDHEN, CDR2 SYDVKM.

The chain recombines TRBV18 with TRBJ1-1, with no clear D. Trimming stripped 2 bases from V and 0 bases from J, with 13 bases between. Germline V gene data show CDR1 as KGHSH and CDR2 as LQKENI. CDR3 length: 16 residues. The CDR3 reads CASSPVSGAMNTEAFF. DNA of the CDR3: TGTGCCAGCTCACCAGTTAGTGGTGCTATGAACACTGAAGCTTTCTTT.

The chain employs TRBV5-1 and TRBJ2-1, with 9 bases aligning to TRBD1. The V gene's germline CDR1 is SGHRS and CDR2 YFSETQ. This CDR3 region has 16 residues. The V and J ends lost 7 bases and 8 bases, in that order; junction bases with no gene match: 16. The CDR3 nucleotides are TGCGCCAGCTCTCCCGGCCGGGACAGGGCATTCGATGAGCAGTTCTTC. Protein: CASSPGRDRAFDEQFF.

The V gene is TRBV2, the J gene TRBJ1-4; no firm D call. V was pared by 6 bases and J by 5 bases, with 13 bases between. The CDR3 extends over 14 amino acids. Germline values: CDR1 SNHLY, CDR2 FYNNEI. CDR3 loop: CASRAWQTNEKLFF. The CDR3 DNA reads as TGTGCCAGCAGGGCATGGCAGACGAATGAAAAACTGTTTTTT.

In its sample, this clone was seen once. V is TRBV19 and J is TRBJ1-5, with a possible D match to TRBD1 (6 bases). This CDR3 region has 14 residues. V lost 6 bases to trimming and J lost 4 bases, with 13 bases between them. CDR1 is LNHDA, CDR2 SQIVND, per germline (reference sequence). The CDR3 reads CASRAQGSNQPQHF. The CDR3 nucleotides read TGTGCCAGTAGAGCCCAGGGGAGTAATCAGCCCCAGCATTTT.